The next 27 T cell receptor beta chains were all read from a single sample in a study of control samples from healthy donors and cancer patients. Sequenced by immunoSEQ multiplex PCR; TCRdb stores in-frame clones only, minus some. The data show around 110,000 clones, around 89% seen once. The sample taken for sequencing was blood. These receptor sequences come from a woman in her 70s in good health.

This chain links TRBV18 with TRBJ2-7; 11 bases align to TRBD1. Trimming took 1 base from V and 3 from J; bases not matched to a gene: 5. This CDR3 has 16 residues. Germline V gene data show CDR1 as KGHSH and CDR2 as LQKENI. CDR3 DNA: TGTGCCAGCTCACCACAAGGGGACAGGGGGAACTACGAGCAGTACTTC. This codes for CASSPQGDRGNYEQYF. Using reference TRBV18 and TRBJ2-7 for the parts outside the CDR3, the full variable domain is NAGVMQNPRHLVRRRGQEARLRCSPMKGHSHVYWYRQLPEEGLKFMVYLQKENIIDESGMPKERFSAEFPKEGPSILRIQQVVRGDSAAYFCASSPQGDRGNYEQYFGPGTRLTVT.

The CDR3 nucleotides read TGTGCCAGCAGCGACGGGCTCTATGGCTACACCTTC. Translation: CASSDGLYGYTF. The genes are TRBV4-2 and TRBJ1-2; unclear D gene. The CDR3 loop spans 12 amino acids. CDR1 is LGHNA and CDR2 is YNFKEQ in the germline V gene. Trimming took off 5 bases at V and 4 bases at J, with 8 bases between the two ends.

This rearrangement joins TRBV3-1 (or the pseudogene TRBV3-2) to TRBJ1-2, with a weak D call TRBD1 (5 bases). V was pared by 4 bases and J by 8 bases, with 20 bases between. CDR1 is LGHDT, CDR2 YNNKEL, per germline (reference sequence). The CDR3 is made up of 15 amino acids. The CDR3 bases are TGTGCCAGCAGCCCACCCATGGGAGGGGCGCAAGGCTACACCTTC. Its translation: CASSPPMGGAQGYTF.

The rearrangement links TRBV27 to TRBJ1-1; D is uncertain. This CDR3 spans 13 amino acids. Deletions cut 3 bases from V and 5 bases from J, with 10 bases between. Germline lookup yields CDR1 MNHEY and CDR2 SMNVEV (reference sequence). The CDR3 DNA reads as TGTGCCAGCAGTTTTAGGCCTAGAACTGAAGCTTTCTTT. Amino acids: CASSFRPRTEAFF.

The rearrangement links TRBV7-3 to TRBJ2-2; TRBD2 agrees at 8 bases. This CDR3 has 16 amino acids. J lost 3 bases, V lost 5 bases, and 8 bases had no gene match. CDR1 is SGHTA and CDR2 is FQGTGA in the germline V gene. CDR3 in amino acids: CASSTRAGGDTGELFF. DNA for the CDR3: TGTGCCAGCAGCACTCGCGCGGGGGGCGACACCGGGGAGCTGTTTTTT.

The chain recombines TRBV4-1 with TRBJ2-7; a possible D gene is TRBD1 (5 bases). The V end was cut by 4 bases, the J end by 0 bases, with 10 bases between. Germline CDR1 reads MGHRA; CDR2 reads YSYEKL. CDR3 size: 14 residues. Written as DNA, the CDR3 is TGCGCCAGCAGCCCGACAGAGAACTCCTACGAGCAGTACTTC. It translates to CASSPTENSYEQYF.

This chain joins TRBV6-2 or TRBV6-3 and TRBJ2-3; 8 bases align to TRBD1. Germline CDR1 and CDR2: MNHEY and SVGEGT. The CDR3 is made up of 16 amino acids. Losses at the gene ends were 2 bases for V and 1 base for J; bases not matched to a gene: 5. The CDR3 is CASSYLGQGGTDTQYF. In DNA, the CDR3 is TGTGCCAGCAGTTACCTCGGACAGGGAGGCACAGATACGCAGTATTTT.

This rearrangement joins TRBV10-2 to TRBJ2-2; 10 nucleotides match TRBD1. The V gene's germline CDR1 is WSHSY and CDR2 SAAADI. After removal of 3 bases from V and 3 bases from J, the junction contained 4 bases not matched to a gene. The CDR3 is made up of 16 amino acids. CDR3 region: CASSDSGTGDTGELFF. The CDR3 DNA sequence: TGCGCCAGCAGTGACTCCGGGACAGGGGACACCGGGGAGCTGTTTTTT.

The gene calls are TRBV7-9 and TRBJ2-7; 7 nucleotides match TRBD2. The trim removed 3 bases at V and 0 bases at J, leaving 8 bases unmatched. This CDR3 has 16 residues. Per germline, CDR1 SEHNR and CDR2 FQNEAQ (reference sequence). CDR3 bases: TGTGCCAGCAGCTTTACGGGGGGTCAGAACTCCTACGAGCAGTACTTC. It translates to CASSFTGGQNSYEQYF.

This chain links TRBV19 with TRBJ1-5; tentative D call: TRBD1 (6 bases). Germline loops: CDR1 LNHDA, CDR2 SQIVND (reference sequence). The CDR3 totals 15 residues. Trimming pared 5 bases from V and 3 bases from J, leaving 14 bases between. The CDR3 here is CASSRGGGLNQPQHF. CDR3 nucleotides: TGTGCCAGTAGTCGAGGGGGGGGACTCAATCAGCCCCAGCATTTT. The variable domain in full, completed from reference TRBV19 and TRBJ1-5, reads DGGITQSPKYLFRKEGQNVTLSCEQNLNHDAMYWYRQDPGQGLRLIYYSQIVNDFQKGDIAEGYSVSREKKESFPLTVTSAQKNPTAFYLCASSRGGGLNQPQHFGDGTRLSIL.

This chain joins TRBV7-3 and TRBJ2-2; D is unclear. The CDR3 totals 14 residues. The germline gives CDR1 SGHTA, CDR2 FQGTGA. Trimming cost V 5 bases and J 3 bases, with 10 bases left between them. The CDR3 protein is CASSGSLYTGELFF. The DNA for the CDR3 is TGTGCCAGCAGCGGCTCTCTCTACACCGGGGAGCTGTTTTTT. Combining the CDR3 with reference TRBV7-3 and TRBJ2-2 gives the whole variable domain GAGVSQTPSNKVTEKGKYVELRCDPISGHTALYWYRQSLGQGPEFLIYFQGTGAADDSGLPNDRFFAVRPEGSVSTLKIQRTERGDSAVYLCASSGSLYTGELFFGEGSRLTVL.

The CDR3 protein is CASSEGGGYGQPQHF. CDR3 DNA sequence: TGTGCCAGCAGTGAAGGAGGGGGCTATGGGCAGCCCCAGCATTTT. The genes are TRBV6-1 and TRBJ1-5; 7 bases align to TRBD1. J lost 7 bases, V lost 1 base, and 7 bases had no gene match. Germline V lookup: CDR1 MNHNS, CDR2 SASEGT. CDR3 length: 15 amino acids.

CDR3 in amino acids: CASSPRGQPQHF. CDR3 DNA: TGTGCCAGCAGCCCCCGGGGTCAGCCCCAGCATTTT. This rearrangement joins TRBV6-2 or TRBV6-3 to TRBJ1-5; no clear D. In germline, CDR1 is MNHEY, CDR2 SVGEGT. The CDR3 length is 12 residues. V was cut by 6 bases and J by 6 bases, with 9 bases left in between.

The chain employs TRBV25-1 and TRBJ2-3, with a possible D match to TRBD1 (6 bases). V was pared by 3 bases and J by 3 bases, with 13 bases between. The CDR3 spans 15 residues. Germline CDR1 is MGHDK and CDR2 is SYGVNS. In DNA form, the CDR3 reads TGTGCCAGCAGTGAGGACAGACTCGGTACAGATACGCAGTATTTT. Translating gives CASSEDRLGTDTQYF.

The V gene is TRBV7-9, the J gene TRBJ2-5; D is possibly TRBD1 or TRBD2 (5 bases each). V dropped 1 base and J dropped 6 bases, with 12 bases sitting between them. The germline CDR1 and CDR2 sequences are SEHNR and FQNEAQ (reference sequence). The CDR3 contains 14 residues. The CDR3: CASSLDGGWQTQYF. In DNA, the CDR3 is TGTGCCAGCAGCTTAGATGGGGGATGGCAGACCCAGTACTTC.

This rearrangement joins TRBV2 to TRBJ2-1; D call uncertain. Between the trimmed V and J ends, which lost 2 bases and 3 bases, there was a span of 14 bases. The CDR3 totals 16 residues. Germline V lookup: CDR1 SNHLY, CDR2 FYNNEI. CDR3 sequence (DNA): TGTGCCAGCAGTGAATCCGGTGTTCTGGTCTACAATGAGCAGTTCTTC. This codes for CASSESGVLVYNEQFF.

This clone was recorded once. The gene calls are TRBV15 and TRBJ1-3; D gene unclear. The CDR3 is 15 amino acids. With 0 bases removed from V and 0 bases from J, the gap between germline ends came to 6 bases. The germline V gene encodes CDR1 LNHNV and CDR2 YYDKDF (reference sequence). The CDR3 region is CATSREGFSGNTIYF. The CDR3, as DNA: TGTGCCACCAGCAGAGAGGGATTCTCTGGAAACACCATATATTTT.

This chain connects TRBV10-2 to TRBJ1-2; no definite D call. Germline V CDR1 and CDR2: WSHSY, SAAADI. This CDR3 contains 13 residues. Trimming took 5 bases from V and 6 from J, leaving 13 bases between them. For the CDR3, the DNA is TGCGCCAGCAGTCCTAGGAAAGCGGATGGCTACACCTTC. It codes for CASSPRKADGYTF.

This clone was seen once. This chain connects TRBV10-3 to TRBJ2-5; tentatively, D is TRBD1 (6 bases). CDR1 is ENHRY and CDR2 is SYGVKD in the germline V gene. V lost 0 bases and J lost 2, with 10 bases in between. This CDR3 is 15 amino acids long. The CDR3 DNA reads as TGTGCCATCAGTGAGTCTCAGACAGGACAAGAGACCCAGTACTTC. It specifies CAISESQTGQETQYF.

The chain couples TRBV2 to TRBJ1-6; 7 nucleotides match TRBD1. This CDR3 spans 14 amino acids. The trim removed 7 bases at V and 10 bases at J, leaving 10 bases unmatched. The germline V gene encodes CDR1 SNHLY and CDR2 FYNNEI. CDR3 region: CASNGPQGDSPLHF. CDR3 DNA: TGTGCCAGCAATGGACCGCAGGGGGACTCACCCCTCCACTTT. Based on the CDR3 plus reference TRBV2 and TRBJ1-6, the full variable domain is EPEVTQTPSHQVTQMGQEVILRCVPISNHLYFYWYRQILGQKVEFLVSFYNNEISEKSEIFDDQFSVERPDGSNFTLKIRSTKLEDSAMYFCASNGPQGDSPLHFGNGTRLTVT.

The chain uses TRBV27 and TRBJ1-1; 11 bases align to TRBD1. Germline V CDR1 and CDR2: MNHEY, SMNVEV (reference sequence). With 4 bases clipped from V and 5 bases from J, the junction kept 15 bases outside the gene matches. This CDR3 region has 18 residues. The CDR3 coding sequence is TGTGCCAGCAGTTCAAGCCCCTCACGGACAGGGGGCTTAACTGAAGCTTTCTTT. Its protein is CASSSSPSRTGGLTEAFF.

The rearrangement links TRBV27 to TRBJ2-1; 9 bases fit TRBD2. The CDR3 contains 14 residues. Per germline, CDR1 MNHEY and CDR2 SMNVEV (reference sequence). The V segment lost 3 bases and the J segment 7 bases; nucleotides outside the gene matches: 4. The CDR3 spells CASSFVAGANEQFF. The CDR3 DNA sequence: TGTGCCAGCAGTTTCGTAGCGGGGGCTAATGAGCAGTTCTTC.

The chain is built from TRBV15 and TRBJ2-5; unclear D gene. The germline V gene encodes CDR1 LNHNV and CDR2 YYDKDF (reference sequence). The V gene lost 3 bases and the J gene lost 4 bases, with 9 bases spanning the gap. The CDR3 has 13 amino acids. CDR3 residues: CATSSWEPETQYF. Written as DNA, the CDR3 is TGTGCCACCAGCAGTTGGGAACCAGAGACCCAGTACTTC.

CDR3 amino acids: CASSEGSGSQETQYF. The CDR3 nucleotides read TGTGCCAGCAGTGAAGGTTCAGGGAGCCAAGAGACCCAGTACTTC. This chain uses TRBV6-1 with TRBJ2-5; the D call may be TRBD1 or TRBD2 (5 bases each). Germline CDR1 reads MNHNS; CDR2 reads SASEGT. The V and J ends lost 1 base and 1 base respectively, with 10 bases between them. The CDR3 runs to 15 residues.

This sequence joins TRBV18 and TRBJ1-1, with a weak D call TRBD1 (6 bases). The V and J ends lost 4 bases and 0 bases respectively, with 12 bases between them. The CDR3 runs to 15 residues. Germline V gene sequence: CDR1 KGHSH, CDR2 LQKENI. The CDR3 coding sequence is TGTGCCAGCTCACGTGGGGGGGGCATGAACACTGAAGCTTTCTTT. Translated, it gives CASSRGGGMNTEAFF.

V gene TRBV7-9 combines with J gene TRBJ1-1; TRBD1 aligns across 7 bases. The junction had 12 bases not matched to a gene; V was cut back by 1 base and J by 7 bases. This CDR3 is 16 amino acids long. Germline CDR1 SEHNR, CDR2 FQNEAQ (reference sequence). This CDR3 reads CASSLVWGQGEYEAFF. The CDR3 region has the DNA TGTGCCAGCAGCTTAGTGTGGGGGCAGGGGGAATATGAAGCTTTCTTT.

The rearrangement links TRBV7-2 to TRBJ2-5; 7 bases align to TRBD1. Germline V gene data show CDR1 as SGHTA and CDR2 as FQGNSA. The CDR3 extends over 14 amino acids. The V and J ends lost 5 bases and 5 bases, in that order; junction bases with no gene match: 8. In DNA, the CDR3 is TGTGCCAGCAGCATGGGACAGTTAGTCGAGACCCAGTACTTC. This gives the protein CASSMGQLVETQYF.